This T cell receptor beta chain originates from a study of T cell responses to AZD1222 COVID-19 vaccine. Study as a whole: Second doses were pooled across both intervals (about 4 or about 12 weeks). Study-level findings and limits: Within unmutated variant regions lay the reported targets of nearly half of spike-specific TCRs. CD4 TCRs linked to vaccination spanned spike, dominating at 160-218 and 743-854. Just six AZD1222 recipients were seropositive at baseline.

Notes on this clone: The antigen remains unidentified.

The V end was cut by 1 base, the J end by 4 bases, with 11 bases between. The CDR3 runs 14 residues. CDR1 is SGHDT and CDR2 is YYEEEE in the germline V gene. Assay used: immunoSEQ multiplex PCR; TCRdb lists only in-frame clones, some missing. There are some 120,000 clones in the sample; approximately 91% occur only once, and less than 30% lies in the top ten. The receptor's source is an adult in good health. This chain connects TRBV5-6 to TRBJ1-1, with D possibly TRBD1 on 5 matching bases. Sequencing used peripheral blood, obtained on day 0 of AZD1222 vaccination. The CDR3, as DNA: TGTGCCAGCAGCTTGTGGGGCCTAAGCACTGAAGCTTTCTTT. It yields the protein CASSLWGLSTEAFF.